These T cell receptor beta chains were read from a single sample in a study of cytomegalovirus exposure and HLA in healthy donors. Repertoires were generated with immunoSEQ multiplex PCR, while TCRdb's copy carries only in-frame clones and drops some. The table shows about 140,000 clones, with approximately 80% occurring only once. Material for sequencing was PBMCs. Every receptor here comes from a male donor in good health and CMV-seronegative. Each CDR3 is given with its conserved first and last residue. The D gene is left open where the match is weak. The size of a clone is reported for some rows only, either as once, few or many, or as a class for expanded clones.

clone size	V gene	J gene	D gene	CDR3 length	CDR3 protein	CDR3 DNA
-	TRBV7-2	TRBJ2-1	-	12	CASSPQRNEQFF	TGTGCCAGCAGCCCTCAGAGGAATGAGCAGTTCTTC
-	TRBV7-2	TRBJ1-1	-	13	CASSSGAEAEAFF	TGTGCCAGCAGCTCAGGGGCGGAAGCTGAAGCTTTCTTT
-	TRBV4-3	TRBJ2-4	-	15	CASSQDSSSWNIQYF	TGCGCCAGCAGCCAAGATTCGAGTAGTTGGAACATTCAGTACTTC
few	TRBV6-1	TRBJ1-1	-	15	CASSELSGANTEAFF	TGTGCCAGCAGTGAATTGTCAGGGGCGAACACTGAAGCTTTCTTT
-	TRBV29-1	TRBJ2-1	-	13	CSVVSGTYNEQFF	TGCAGCGTTGTTTCCGGGACCTACAATGAGCAGTTCTTC
-	TRBV9	TRBJ2-7	TRBD1	15	CASSVMGDSTYEQYF	TGTGCCAGCAGCGTAATGGGGGACAGTACCTACGAGCAGTACTTC
-	TRBV11-2	TRBJ2-5	-	15	CASSFNRVEGETQYF	TGTGCCAGCAGCTTTAACAGGGTAGAGGGAGAGACCCAGTACTTC
few	TRBV6-6	TRBJ2-5	TRBD1	15	CASSYWGGTGDKQYF	TGTGCCAGCAGTTACTGGGGCGGGACAGGGGATAAGCAGTACTTC
-	TRBV19	TRBJ1-2	-	18	CASSITTVPERDNYGYTF	TGTGCCAGTAGTATTACTACCGTGCCCGAGAGGGATAACTATGGCTACACCTTC
-	TRBV6-5	TRBJ1-1	-	14	CASSLEGEVTEAFF	TGTGCCAGCAGCCTAGAGGGTGAGGTCACTGAAGCTTTCTTT
few	TRBV5-5	TRBJ2-5	TRBD1	14	CASSWGTEQETQYF	TGTGCCAGCAGCTGGGGGACAGAGCAAGAGACCCAGTACTTC
-	TRBV7-9	TRBJ1-3	-	12	CASSPLGSTIYF	TGTGCCAGCAGCCCACTGGGCAGCACCATATATTTT
-	TRBV7-8	TRBJ2-6	TRBD1	20	CASSLILAGQGAAGANVLTF	TGTGCCAGCAGCTTAATTCTGGCGGGACAGGGGGCAGCTGGGGCCAACGTCCTGACTTTC
-	TRBV30	TRBJ2-7	TRBD1	13	CAADRESSYEQYF	TGTGCCGCTGACAGGGAGAGCTCCTACGAGCAGTACTTC